The following is a T cell receptor beta chain sequence with its context. Its antigen remains unidentified. Base qualities were left out, and no much larger clone turns up one base away. Separate from the roughly 650-subject first cohort, the validation cohort of around 130 subjects was the group to which the donors belonged. This sample is part of a study of cytomegalovirus exposure and HLA in healthy donors (dated by TCRdb to 2015 to 2018). Study-wide context: A later analysis indicated that the 95 to 150 validation repertoires were generated on the platform also employed for the 670 or so repertoires of the first cohort. To predict cytomegalovirus infection status, the study combined high-throughput TCR immunosequencing, statistical association of individual TCRs with disease status, and machine learning. In addition to the first cohort of roughly 700 subjects, a separate validation cohort of 120 different subjects was used. The aim of the study was to test whether cataloging public T cell receptors could identify signatures of past pathogen exposure.

What the authors observed across the whole study: The classifier was reported to diagnose cytomegalovirus status with high specificity and sensitivity in both the original cohort and the validation cohort. In vitro tests confirmed that a few of the cytomegalovirus-associated TCR beta chains recognize cytomegalovirus antigens. A later analysis had no HLA typing for the validation cohort, so co-occurrence there was scored across all 120 or so repertoires. According to the authors, the approach could potentially be generalized to other disease states and immunological phenotypes. In the study, around 160 TCR beta chains were listed as associated with cytomegalovirus. Subsequent analysis determined that TCRs grouped into clusters in the first cohort also showed a tendency toward co-occurrence across the roughly 130 validation repertoires, and 94% of cluster scores exceeded 0. Most TCR sequences were observed very rarely across donors, whereas some public TCRs were present in many individuals.

From a lookup of the germline V gene, CDR1 and CDR2 are SGHAT and FQNNGV. A distance of 5 bases separates the germline ends of V and J, which lose 1 base and 5 bases respectively. From its cysteine to its phenylalanine, the CDR3 spans 13 amino acids. Of all the DNA, just the CDR3 is kept, 39 bases in frame from base 1. Library method: the immunoSEQ multiplex PCR assay. The study's own analysis went as follows. A statistical classification framework was developed to diagnose cytomegalovirus status using the catalog of TCR beta chain sequences. Drawn from immuneACCESS, this table holds only the in-frame rearrangements with V and J called that TCRdb kept. Clones are partly lost; checked studies trace under half to an unresolved V gene and leave the rest unexplained. The V and J calls and clone size come from that table; D and trimming were worked out from the DNA. Here the sample has 100,000 to 150,000 clones; 70% to 90% occur a single time. The top ten constitute approximately 2% of the sample.

The chain couples TRBV11-2 to TRBJ2-2, with no confident D gene call. The sequencing sample was made of PBMCs. The receptor's source is a woman aged 18-29 years in good health and CMV-seronegative. The CDR3 is CASSLVQTGELFF. The nucleotide sequence reads as follows: TGTGCCAGCAGCTTAGTTCAGACCGGGGAGCTGTTTTTT.